The entry below gives a single T cell receptor beta chain sequence along with its context. Reasons for excluding patients were uncontrolled infection, other autoimmune disease, pregnancy or lactation. Regions amplified from RNA transcripts were the TCR beta CDR3 regions. First-round RT-PCR targeting the TCR CDR3 was performed with the HTBI primer set. TCRdb called the multiplex PCR reads again in MiXCR, with one record for every CDR3 protein. Here the sample spans some 620,000 distinct CDR3 sequences, under 20% being singletons. The sample is drawn from a study of T cells in Graves' hyperthyroidism and ophthalmopathy. Germline values: CDR1 SGHRS, CDR2 YFSETQ. The junction had 9 bases not matched to a gene; V was cut back by 4 bases and J by 7 bases. This CDR3 is built from 14 residues.

Sequenced sample: blood. This chain uses TRBV5-1 with TRBJ2-7; TRBD2 aligns across 9 bases. The sequence was collected from a woman in her 30s with Graves' hyperthyroidism. The CDR3 is CASSRGAGGGEQYF. The CDR3 DNA reads TGCGCCAGCAGCAGGGGCGCGGGAGGGGGAGAGCAGTACTTC.